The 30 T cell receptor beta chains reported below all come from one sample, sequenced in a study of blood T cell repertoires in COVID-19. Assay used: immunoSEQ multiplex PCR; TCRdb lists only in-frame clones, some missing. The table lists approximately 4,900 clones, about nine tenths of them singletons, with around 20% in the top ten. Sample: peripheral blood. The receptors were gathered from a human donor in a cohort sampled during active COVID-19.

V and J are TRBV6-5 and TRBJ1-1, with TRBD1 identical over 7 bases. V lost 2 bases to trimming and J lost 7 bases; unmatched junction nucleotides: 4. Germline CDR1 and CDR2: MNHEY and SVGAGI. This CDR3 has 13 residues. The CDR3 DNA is TGTGCCAGCAGTTACAGAGGGGGCGGTGAAGCTTTCTTT. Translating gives CASSYRGGGEAFF.

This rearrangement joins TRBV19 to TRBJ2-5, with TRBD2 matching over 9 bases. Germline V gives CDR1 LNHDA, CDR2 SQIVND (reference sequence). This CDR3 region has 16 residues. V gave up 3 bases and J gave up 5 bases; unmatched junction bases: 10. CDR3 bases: TGTGCCAGTAGTATCGGGCGGGAGGGCCTTCGTGAGACCCAGTACTTC. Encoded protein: CASSIGREGLRETQYF.

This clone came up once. The DNA of the CDR3 is TGTGCCAGCAGCCCCCGGGGACATGATCCTGGGGCCAACGTCCTGACTTTC. The encoded protein is CASSPRGHDPGANVLTF. The V and J genes are TRBV7-6 and TRBJ2-6; the D gene is possibly TRBD1 (6 bases). Germline loops: CDR1 SGHVS, CDR2 FNYEAQ. The CDR3 is 17 residues long. The ends were cut back, 5 bases at V and 2 bases at J, with 16 bases in the middle.

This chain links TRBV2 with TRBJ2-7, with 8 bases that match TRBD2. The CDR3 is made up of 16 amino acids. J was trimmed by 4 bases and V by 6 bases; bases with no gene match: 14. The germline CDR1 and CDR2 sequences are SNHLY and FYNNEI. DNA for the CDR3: TGTGCCAGCAGGGGGACCGGAACTAGCGGTTTGTACGAGCAGTACTTC. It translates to CASRGTGTSGLYEQYF. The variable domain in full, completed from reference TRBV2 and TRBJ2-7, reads EPEVTQTPSHQVTQMGQEVILRCVPISNHLYFYWYRQILGQKVEFLVSFYNNEISEKSEIFDDQFSVERPDGSNFTLKIRSTKLEDSAMYFCASRGTGTSGLYEQYFGPGTRLTVT.

The CDR3 loop reads CASSDGGSYNEQFF. Written as DNA, the CDR3 is TGCGCCAGCAGTGACGGGGGATCCTACAATGAGCAGTTCTTC. This chain connects TRBV10-1 to TRBJ2-1; D perhaps matches TRBD2 (6 bases). The length of the CDR3 is 14 residues. Germline CDR1 reads WNHNN; CDR2 reads SYGVQD (reference sequence). V lost 3 bases and J lost 1, with 7 bases in between.

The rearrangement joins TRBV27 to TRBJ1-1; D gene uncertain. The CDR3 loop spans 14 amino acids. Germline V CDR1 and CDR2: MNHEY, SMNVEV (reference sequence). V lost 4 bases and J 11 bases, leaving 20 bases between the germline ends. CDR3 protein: CASSSPAMRVRAFF. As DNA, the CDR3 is TGTGCCAGCAGTTCCCCGGCAATGAGGGTTCGGGCTTTCTTT.

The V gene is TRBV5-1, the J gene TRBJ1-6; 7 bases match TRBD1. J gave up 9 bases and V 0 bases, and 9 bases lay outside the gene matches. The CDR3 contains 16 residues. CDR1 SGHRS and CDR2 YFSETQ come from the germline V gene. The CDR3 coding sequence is TGCGCCAGCAGCTTGGTTCGACAGGGCCTTGGTTCACCCCTCCACTTT. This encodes CASSLVRQGLGSPLHF. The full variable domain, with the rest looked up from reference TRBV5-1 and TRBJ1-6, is KAGVTQTPRYLIKTRGQQVTLSCSPISGHRSVSWYQQTPGQGLQFLFEYFSETQRNKGNFPGRFSGRQFSNSRSEMNVSTLELGDSALYLCASSLVRQGLGSPLHFGNGTRLTVT.

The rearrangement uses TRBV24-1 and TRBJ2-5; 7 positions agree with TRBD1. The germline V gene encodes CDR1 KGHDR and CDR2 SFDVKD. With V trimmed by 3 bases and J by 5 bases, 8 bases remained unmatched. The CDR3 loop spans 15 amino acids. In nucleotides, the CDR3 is TGTGCCACCAGTGATCGACAGGGAATCGGGGAGACCCAGTACTTC. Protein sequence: CATSDRQGIGETQYF.

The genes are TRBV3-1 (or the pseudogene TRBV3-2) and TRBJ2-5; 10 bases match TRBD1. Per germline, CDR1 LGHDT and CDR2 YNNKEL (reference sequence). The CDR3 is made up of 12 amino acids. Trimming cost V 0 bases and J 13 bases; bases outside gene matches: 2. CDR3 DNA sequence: TGTGCCAGCAGCCAAGACGACAGGGGGCTGTACTTC. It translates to CASSQDDRGLYF.

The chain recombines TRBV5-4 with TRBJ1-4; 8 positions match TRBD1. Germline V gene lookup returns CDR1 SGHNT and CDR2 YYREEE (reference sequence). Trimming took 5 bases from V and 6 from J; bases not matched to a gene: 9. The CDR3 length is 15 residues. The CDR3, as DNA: TGTGCCAGCAGTTCATCACAGGGGGGGGATGAAAAACTGTTTTTT. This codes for CASSSSQGGDEKLFF.

The CDR3 DNA reads as TGCGCCAGCAGCCGCGGGACAGTGGATACGCAGTATTTT. It translates to CASSRGTVDTQYF. The rearrangement links TRBV4-1 to TRBJ2-3; D is possibly TRBD1 (7 bases). The CDR3 has 13 amino acids. Trimming shortened V by 4 bases and J by 6 bases, and 11 bases separated the two germline ends. Germline values: CDR1 MGHRA, CDR2 YSYEKL.

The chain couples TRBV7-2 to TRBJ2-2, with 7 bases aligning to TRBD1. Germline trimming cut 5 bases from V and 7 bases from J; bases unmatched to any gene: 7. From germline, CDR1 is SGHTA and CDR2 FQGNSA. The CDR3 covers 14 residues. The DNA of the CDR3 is TGTGCCAGCAGCCTTGACAGGGTAGGCGGGGAGCTGTTTTTT. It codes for CASSLDRVGGELFF.

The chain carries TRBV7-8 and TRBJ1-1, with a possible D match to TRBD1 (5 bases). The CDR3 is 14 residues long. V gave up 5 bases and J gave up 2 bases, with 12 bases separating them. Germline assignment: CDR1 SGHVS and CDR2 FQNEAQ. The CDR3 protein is CASSTDGTNTEAFF. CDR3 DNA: TGTGCCAGCAGCACCGACGGGACTAACACTGAAGCTTTCTTT.

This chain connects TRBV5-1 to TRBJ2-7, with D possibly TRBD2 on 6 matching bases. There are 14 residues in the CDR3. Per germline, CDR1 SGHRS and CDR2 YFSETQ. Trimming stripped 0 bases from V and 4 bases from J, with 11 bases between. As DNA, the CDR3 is TGCGCCAGCAGCTTGGGCGGGGAGTGGTACGAGCAGTACTTC. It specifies CASSLGGEWYEQYF.

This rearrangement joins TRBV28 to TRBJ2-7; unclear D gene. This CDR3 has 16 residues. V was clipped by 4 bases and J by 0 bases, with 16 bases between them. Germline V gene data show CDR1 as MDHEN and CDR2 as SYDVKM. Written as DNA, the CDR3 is TGTGCCAGCAGTTCCCCTAGAGTCCCGGGCTCCTACGAGCAGTACTTC. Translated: CASSSPRVPGSYEQYF.

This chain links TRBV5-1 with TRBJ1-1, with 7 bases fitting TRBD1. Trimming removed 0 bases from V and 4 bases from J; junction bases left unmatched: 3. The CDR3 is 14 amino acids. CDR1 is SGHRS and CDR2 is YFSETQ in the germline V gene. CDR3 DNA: TGCGCCAGCAGCTTGGAGGGGGCGCCCACTGAAGCTTTCTTT. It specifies CASSLEGAPTEAFF.

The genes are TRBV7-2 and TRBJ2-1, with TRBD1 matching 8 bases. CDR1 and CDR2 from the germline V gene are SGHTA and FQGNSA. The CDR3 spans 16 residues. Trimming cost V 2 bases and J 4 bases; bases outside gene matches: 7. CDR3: CASSLRRQGRYNEQFF. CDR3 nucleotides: TGTGCCAGCAGCTTACGAAGACAGGGGAGGTACAATGAGCAGTTCTTC.

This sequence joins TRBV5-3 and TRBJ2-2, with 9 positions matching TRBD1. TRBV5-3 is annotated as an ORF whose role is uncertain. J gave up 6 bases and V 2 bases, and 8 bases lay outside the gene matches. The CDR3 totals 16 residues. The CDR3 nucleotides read TGTGCCAGAAGCTTCACCCGGGACAGGGTTTCCGGGGAGCTGTTTTTT. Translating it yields CARSFTRDRVSGELFF.

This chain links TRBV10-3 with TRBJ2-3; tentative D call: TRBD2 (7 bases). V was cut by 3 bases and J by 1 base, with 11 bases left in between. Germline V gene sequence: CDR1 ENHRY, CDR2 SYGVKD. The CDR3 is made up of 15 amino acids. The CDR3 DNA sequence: TGTGCCATCAGTGATAAGGGGGGGGGCACAGATACGCAGTATTTT. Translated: CAISDKGGGTDTQYF.

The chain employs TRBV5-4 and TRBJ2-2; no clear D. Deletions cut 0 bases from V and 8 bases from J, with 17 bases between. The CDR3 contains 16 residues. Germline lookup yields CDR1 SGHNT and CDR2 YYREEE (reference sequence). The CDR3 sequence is CASSLAPNLAGGELFF. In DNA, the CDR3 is TGTGCCAGCAGCTTGGCGCCGAATTTGGCCGGGGGGGAGCTGTTTTTT.

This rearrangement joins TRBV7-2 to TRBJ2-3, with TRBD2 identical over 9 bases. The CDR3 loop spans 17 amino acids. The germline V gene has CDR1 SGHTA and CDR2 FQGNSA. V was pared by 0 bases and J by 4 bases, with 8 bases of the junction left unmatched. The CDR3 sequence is CASSLAWAGGPADTQYF. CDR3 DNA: TGTGCCAGCAGCTTAGCGTGGGCGGGGGGGCCTGCAGATACGCAGTATTTT.

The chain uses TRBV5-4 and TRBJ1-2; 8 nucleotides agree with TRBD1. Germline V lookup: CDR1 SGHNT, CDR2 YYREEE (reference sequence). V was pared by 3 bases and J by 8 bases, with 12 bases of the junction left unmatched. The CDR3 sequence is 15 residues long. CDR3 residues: CASSSPSTGVGGYTF. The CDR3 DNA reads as TGTGCCAGCAGCTCTCCCTCGACAGGGGTTGGAGGCTACACCTTC.

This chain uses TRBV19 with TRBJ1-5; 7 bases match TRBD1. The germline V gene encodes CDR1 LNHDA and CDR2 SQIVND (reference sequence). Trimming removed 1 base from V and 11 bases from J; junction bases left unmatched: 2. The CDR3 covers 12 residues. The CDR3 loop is CASSIGGQAQHF. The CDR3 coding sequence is TGTGCCAGTAGTATAGGTGGACAGGCCCAGCATTTT.

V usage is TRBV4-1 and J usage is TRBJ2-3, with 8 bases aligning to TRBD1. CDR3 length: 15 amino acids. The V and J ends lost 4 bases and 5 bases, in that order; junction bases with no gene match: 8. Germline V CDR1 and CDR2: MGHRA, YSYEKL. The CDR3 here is CASSPSRTGLDTQYF. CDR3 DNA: TGCGCCAGCAGCCCCTCGAGGACAGGGTTAGATACGCAGTATTTT.

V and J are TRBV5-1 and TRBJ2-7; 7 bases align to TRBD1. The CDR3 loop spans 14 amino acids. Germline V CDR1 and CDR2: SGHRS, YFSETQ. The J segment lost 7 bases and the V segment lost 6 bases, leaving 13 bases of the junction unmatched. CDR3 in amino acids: CASTPRQGREEQYF. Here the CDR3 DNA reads TGCGCCAGCACCCCTAGACAGGGAAGGGAGGAGCAGTACTTC.

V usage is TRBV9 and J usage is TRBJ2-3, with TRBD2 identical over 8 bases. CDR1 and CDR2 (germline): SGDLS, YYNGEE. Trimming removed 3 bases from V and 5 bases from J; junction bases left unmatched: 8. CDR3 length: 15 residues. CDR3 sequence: CASSASGGPGDTQYF. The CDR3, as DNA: TGTGCCAGCAGCGCCAGCGGGGGCCCGGGAGATACGCAGTATTTT. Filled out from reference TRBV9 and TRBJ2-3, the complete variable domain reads DSGVTQTPKHLITATGQRVTLRCSPRSGDLSVYWYQQSLDQGLQFLIQYYNGEERAKGNILERFSAQQFPDLHSELNLSSLELGDSALYFCASSASGGPGDTQYFGPGTRLTVL.

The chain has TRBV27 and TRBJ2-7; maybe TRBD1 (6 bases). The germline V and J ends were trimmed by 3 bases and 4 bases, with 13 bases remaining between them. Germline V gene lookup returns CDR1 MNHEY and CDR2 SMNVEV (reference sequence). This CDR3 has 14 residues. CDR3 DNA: TGTGCCAGCAGTTTTGGGCAGGGGATTTACGAGCAGTACTTC. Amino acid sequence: CASSFGQGIYEQYF.

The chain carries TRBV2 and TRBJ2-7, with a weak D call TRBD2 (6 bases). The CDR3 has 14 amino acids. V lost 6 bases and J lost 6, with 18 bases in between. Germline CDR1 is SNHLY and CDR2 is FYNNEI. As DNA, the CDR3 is TGTGCCAGCAGCCGGGACTTGACGCCTGGCGAGCAGTACTTC. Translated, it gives CASSRDLTPGEQYF.

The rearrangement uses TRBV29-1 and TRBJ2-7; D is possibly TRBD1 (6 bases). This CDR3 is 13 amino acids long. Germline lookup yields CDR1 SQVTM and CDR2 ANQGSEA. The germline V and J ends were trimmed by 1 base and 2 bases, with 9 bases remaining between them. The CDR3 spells CSVEVGDTYEQYF. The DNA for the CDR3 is TGCAGCGTTGAAGTCGGGGACACCTACGAGCAGTACTTC.

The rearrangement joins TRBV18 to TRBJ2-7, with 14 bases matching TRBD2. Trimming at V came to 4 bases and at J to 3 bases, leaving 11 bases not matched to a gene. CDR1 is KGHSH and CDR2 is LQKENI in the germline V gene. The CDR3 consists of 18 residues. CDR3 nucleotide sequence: TGTGCCAGCTCACAACAACCCGGGACTAGCGGGAGAGTCTACGAGCAGTACTTC. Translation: CASSQQPGTSGRVYEQYF.